The rows below give T cell receptor beta chains drawn from one sample of a study of T cells in Graves' hyperthyroidism and ophthalmopathy. One entry per CDR3 protein results from TCRdb running MiXCR on the multiplex PCR reads. The table shows around 190,000 distinct CDR3 sequences, with about a sixth occurring only once. Sequencing was carried out using blood. The receptors derive from a woman aged 50 to 60 with Graves' hyperthyroidism. Each CDR3 is given with its conserved first and last residue. The D gene is left open where the match is weak. Some rows mark clone size as missing; the rest say once, few, many or name a class of expanded clone.

V: TRBV5-4
J: TRBJ2-1
length: 16
D: TRBD2
size: few
CDR3: CASSIKLAGVYNEQFF
DNA: TGTGCCAGCAGCATAAAACTAGCGGGAGTATACAATGAGCAGTTCTTC

V: TRBV19
J: TRBJ1-4
length: 14
D: -
size: few
CDR3: CASKVQGKGEKLFF
DNA: TGTGCCAGTAAAGTTCAAGGTAAAGGTGAAAAACTGTTTTTT

V: TRBV3-1
J: TRBJ1-4
length: 15
D: TRBD1
size: -
CDR3: CASSTSQGADEKLFF
DNA: TGTGCCAGCAGCACCTCACAGGGGGCAGATGAAAAACTGTTTTTT

V: TRBV6-5
J: TRBJ2-2
length: 16
D: -
size: few
CDR3: CASSYFRSQGTGELFF
DNA: TGTGCCAGCAGTTACTTCAGGTCCCAGGGCACCGGGGAGCTGTTTTTT

V: TRBV30
J: TRBJ2-1
length: 11
D: -
size: many
CDR3: CAWSVLHEQFF
DNA: TGTGCCTGGAGTGTACTTCATGAGCAGTTCTTC

V: TRBV28
J: TRBJ2-3
length: 14
D: -
size: many
CDR3: CASSWDGNTDTQYF
DNA: TGTGCCAGCAGCTGGGACGGAAACACAGATACGCAGTATTTT

V: TRBV7-3
J: TRBJ1-1
length: 14
D: -
size: -
CDR3: CASSLDRMNTEAFF
DNA: TGTGCCAGCAGCTTAGACAGAATGAACACTGAAGCTTTCTTT

V: TRBV20-1
J: TRBJ2-7
length: 14
D: -
size: many
CDR3: CSARENRISYEQYF
DNA: TGCAGTGCTAGAGAGAATCGGATATCCTACGAGCAGTACTTC

V: TRBV5-1
J: TRBJ1-5
length: 13
D: -
size: many
CDR3: CASSVQQGQPQHF
DNA: TGCGCCAGCAGCGTCCAACAGGGCCAGCCCCAGCATTTT

V: TRBV6-5
J: TRBJ1-2
length: 15
D: -
size: few
CDR3: CASSYGRAHSYGYTF
DNA: TGTGCCAGCAGTTACGGTAGAGCCCATAGCTATGGCTACACCTTC

V: TRBV7-9
J: TRBJ2-5
length: 14
D: -
size: many
CDR3: CASSASGRKETQYF
DNA: TGTGCCAGCAGTGCTTCCGGGAGAAAAGAGACCCAGTACTTC

V: TRBV5-8
J: TRBJ1-1
length: 15
D: -
size: -
CDR3: CASSLEPDRRTEAFF
DNA: TGTGCCAGCAGCTTGGAGCCAGACCGGAGGACTGAAGCTTTCTTT

V: TRBV30
J: TRBJ2-1
length: 17
D: TRBD2
size: many
CDR3: CAWSPLGTSGRYNEQFF
DNA: TGTGCCTGGAGTCCTCTCGGGACTAGCGGGAGGTACAATGAGCAGTTCTTC

V: TRBV5-1
J: TRBJ1-2
length: 14
D: TRBD1
size: -
CDR3: CASSPGTGPYGYTF
DNA: TGCGCCAGCAGTCCGGGGACAGGGCCCTATGGCTACACCTTC

V: TRBV27
J: TRBJ2-7
length: 18
D: TRBD2
size: few
CDR3: CASSLRVTSGFKSYEQYF
DNA: TGTGCCAGCAGTTTGAGAGTGACTAGCGGGTTTAAAAGCTACGAGCAGTACTTC

V: TRBV6-6
J: TRBJ2-2
length: 17
D: TRBD2
size: few
CDR3: CASSYRLAGTNTGELFF
DNA: TGTGCCAGCAGTTACCGTCTAGCGGGCACGAACACCGGGGAGCTGTTTTTT

V: TRBV7-6
J: TRBJ1-2
length: 15
D: TRBD1
size: -
CDR3: CASSSRDSLNYGYTF
DNA: TGTGCCAGCAGCTCAAGGGACAGTCTTAACTATGGCTACACCTTC

V: TRBV11-2
J: TRBJ1-1
length: 17
D: -
size: many
CDR3: CASSQRPGQGGNTEAFF
DNA: TGTGCCAGCAGCCAACGACCGGGGCAGGGCGGGAACACTGAAGCTTTCTTT

V: TRBV7-9
J: TRBJ1-5
length: 16
D: TRBD1
size: once
CDR3: CASSGSGGAGNQPQHF
DNA: TGTGCCAGCAGCGGGTCAGGGGGTGCGGGCAATCAGCCCCAGCATTTT

V: TRBV5-1
J: TRBJ2-7
length: 19
D: TRBD1
size: many
CDR3: CASSPGSRTGIHVRGEQYF
DNA: TGCGCCAGCAGCCCCGGCTCTCGGACAGGGATCCACGTTCGTGGCGAGCAGTACTTC

V: TRBV7-2
J: TRBJ1-4
length: 14
D: TRBD1
size: once
CDR3: CASSEWDSNEKLFF
DNA: TGTGCCAGCAGCGAGTGGGACAGTAATGAAAAACTGTTTTTT

V: TRBV28
J: TRBJ2-4
length: 14
D: -
size: many
CDR3: CASSVDLAKNIQYF
DNA: TGTGCCAGCAGTGTTGACTTAGCCAAAAACATTCAGTACTTC

V: TRBV5-1
J: TRBJ2-6
length: 14
D: -
size: few
CDR3: CASRVFSGANVLTF
DNA: TGCGCCAGCAGAGTTTTCTCTGGGGCCAACGTCCTGACTTTC

V: TRBV9
J: TRBJ2-1
length: 14
D: -
size: few
CDR3: CASSGKQDYNEQFF
DNA: TGTGCCAGCAGCGGAAAACAGGACTACAATGAGCAGTTCTTC

V: TRBV28
J: TRBJ1-6
length: 15
D: TRBD1
size: many
CDR3: CASSPSTGGNSPLHF
DNA: TGTGCCAGCAGTCCCTCGACAGGGGGGAATTCACCCCTCCACTTT

V: TRBV5-1
J: TRBJ1-5
length: 14
D: -
size: few
CDR3: CASSPTQGNQPQHF
DNA: TGCGCCAGCAGCCCGACGCAGGGAAATCAGCCCCAGCATTTT

V: TRBV11-2
J: TRBJ1-5
length: 14
D: TRBD1
size: few
CDR3: CASSPTGNNQPQHF
DNA: TGTGCCAGCAGCCCGACAGGGAACAATCAGCCCCAGCATTTT

V: TRBV12-3/TRBV12-4
J: TRBJ2-7
length: 14
D: TRBD2
size: -
CDR3: CASSFLAGRGEQYF
DNA: TGTGCCAGCAGTTTCTTAGCGGGAAGGGGTGAGCAGTACTTC

V: TRBV5-1
J: TRBJ2-7
length: 17
D: -
size: many
CDR3: CASSPTETVPPTYEQYF
DNA: TGCGCCAGCAGCCCGACCGAGACAGTTCCCCCCACCTACGAGCAGTACTTC